This entry lists 22 T cell receptor beta chains sequenced from one sample in a study of type 1 regulatory T cells. TCRdb analysed the reads with MiXCR anew, one entry per CDR3 protein. The sample lists 14,000 to 15,000 distinct CDR3 sequences, roughly 13% occurring once. No antigens are known for them. Material for sequencing was cultured T cells, either the whole culture or a sorted T cell fraction (not recorded which). These receptor sequences come from a human donor in good health.

This clonotype was counted at least ten times. The CDR3 sequence: CSLPGGLDTEAFF. The CDR3 DNA sequence: TGCAGTTTACCAGGGGGCCTAGACACTGAAGCTTTCTTT. The chain combines TRBV20-1 with TRBJ1-1; 8 bases align to TRBD1. This CDR3 has 13 amino acids. The germline V gene encodes CDR1 DFQATT and CDR2 SNEGSKA (reference sequence). J lost 3 bases, V lost 8 bases, and 8 bases had no gene match.

Many counts were recorded for this clonotype. The chain is built from TRBV7-3 and TRBJ1-1; D possibly corresponds to TRBD1 (5 bases). CDR1 and CDR2 (germline): SGHTA, FQGTGA. V lost 1 base to trimming and J lost 11 bases, with 14 bases between them. The CDR3 extends over 13 amino acids. The CDR3 DNA follows: TGTGCCAGCAGCTTAAACTCGGGGGTCACGGCTTTCTTT. Its protein product is CASSLNSGVTAFF.

This clonotype was seen ten or more times. V usage is TRBV6-5 and J usage is TRBJ1-4, with D unresolved. This CDR3 is 14 amino acids long. Germline V CDR1 and CDR2: MNHEY, SVGAGI. Trimming took off 6 bases at V and 2 bases at J, with 10 bases between the two ends. The CDR3 is CASRLSSTNEKLFF. The CDR3 DNA reads TGTGCCAGCAGATTATCTTCGACTAATGAAAAACTGTTTTTT.

This clonotype showed up many times. The rearrangement uses TRBV9 and TRBJ2-3; 7 positions match TRBD2. Unmatched junction bases numbered 9, after V lost 0 bases and J lost 5 bases. The CDR3 is 16 amino acids. Germline CDR1 and CDR2: SGDLS and YYNGEE. The CDR3, as DNA: TGTGCCAGCAGCGTAGATGAGGGAGGGCCCGGAGATACGCAGTATTTT. Its protein is CASSVDEGGPGDTQYF.

This chain uses TRBV12-3 or TRBV12-4 with TRBJ2-3, with 8 bases matching TRBD2. The V and J ends lost 3 bases and 2 bases, in that order; junction bases with no gene match: 4. The CDR3 sequence is 15 residues long. The CDR3 loop is CASSFSGIATDTQYF. CDR3 sequence (DNA): TGTGCCAGCAGTTTTAGCGGGATAGCCACAGATACGCAGTATTTT.

The chain recombines TRBV5-4 with TRBJ2-2; D remains ambiguous. The CDR3 sequence is 13 residues long. Trimming pared 2 bases from V and 2 bases from J, leaving 4 bases between. CDR1 is SGHNT and CDR2 is YYREEE in the germline V gene (reference sequence). CDR3: CASSFHNTGELFF. The CDR3 nucleotides read TGTGCCAGCAGCTTCCATAACACCGGGGAGCTGTTTTTT.

This clonotype has more than one count but fewer than ten. V is TRBV18 and J is TRBJ1-2; the D is unclear. This CDR3 has 14 amino acids. Per germline, CDR1 KGHSH and CDR2 LQKENI. V lost 3 bases and J 7 bases, leaving 15 bases between the germline ends. DNA of the CDR3: TGTGCCAGCTCACCGCGGGGAGAAGTTTTTGGCTACACCTTC. Translating gives CASSPRGEVFGYTF.

This clonotype was found many times. The chain recombines TRBV20-1 with TRBJ2-2; D is possibly TRBD2 (6 bases). V lost 5 bases to trimming and J lost 1 base, with 11 bases between them. The CDR3 loop spans 14 amino acids. The germline gives CDR1 DFQATT, CDR2 SNEGSKA (reference sequence). The DNA of the CDR3 is TGCAGTGCTCGGGACGGGGGGAACACCGGGGAGCTGTTTTTT. Encoded protein: CSARDGGNTGELFF.

This clonotype was seen at least ten times. V usage is TRBV2 and J usage is TRBJ2-1; 10 nucleotides agree with TRBD1. This CDR3 spans 14 amino acids. J gave up 4 bases and V 7 bases, and 4 bases lay outside the gene matches. CDR1 SNHLY and CDR2 FYNNEI come from the germline V gene. CDR3 sequence reads: CASNRDRGYNEQFF. The CDR3 region has the DNA TGTGCCAGCAACCGGGACAGGGGTTACAATGAGCAGTTCTTC.

This clonotype has a count of ten or more. This rearrangement joins TRBV7-6 to TRBJ2-5; no definite D call. Trimming pared 5 bases from V and 1 base from J, leaving 14 bases between. The CDR3 covers 15 residues. CDR1 SGHVS and CDR2 FNYEAQ come from the germline V gene. The CDR3 DNA reads TGTGCCAGCAGCGCGGCTCTAGGAGCCCAAGAGACCCAGTACTTC. Amino acids: CASSAALGAQETQYF.

By sample share, this clonotype is large (0.1 to 1%). The chain couples TRBV7-2 to TRBJ2-2; no definite D call. Germline lookup yields CDR1 SGHTA and CDR2 FQGNSA. This CDR3 comprises 12 residues. V lost 4 bases, J lost 7 bases, and 7 bases lay in between. In nucleotides, the CDR3 is TGTGCCAGCAGCTCCCCGGGCGGGGAGCTGTTTTTT. Amino acids: CASSSPGGELFF.

This clonotype has ten or more counts. V gene TRBV24-1 combines with J gene TRBJ2-2, with 14 bases matching TRBD2. This CDR3 has 15 amino acids. The V segment lost 6 bases and the J segment 9 bases; nucleotides outside the gene matches: 5. Germline assignment: CDR1 KGHDR and CDR2 SFDVKD. The CDR3 nucleotides read TGTGCCACCAGTCCGGGACTAGCGGGAGTCCGGGAGCTGTTTTTT. Residues: CATSPGLAGVRELFF.

This clonotype was observed many times. This chain links TRBV7-9 with TRBJ2-3; D call uncertain. The CDR3 length is 13 residues. V dropped 1 base and J dropped 2 bases, with 4 bases sitting between them. CDR1 SEHNR and CDR2 FQNEAQ come from the germline V gene (reference sequence). The CDR3 DNA sequence: TGTGCCAGCAGCTTAGGAGCCACAGATACGCAGTATTTT. Translation: CASSLGATDTQYF.

The table lists this clonotype with many counts. The junction and the germline gene differ at one end; a read error may be behind it. This chain uses TRBV7-7 with TRBJ2-2; D remains unclear. The CDR3 covers 14 residues. CDR1 is SSHAT and CDR2 is FNYEAQ in the germline V gene (reference sequence). The CDR3 DNA reads as TGTGCTAGCAGCCAGCAAGCGAACACCGGGGAGCTGTTTTTT. It is translated as CASSQQANTGELFF.

The chain uses TRBV7-9 and TRBJ1-4, with D uncertain. V lost 6 bases and J 8 bases, leaving 10 bases between the germline ends. The CDR3 runs 12 residues. Germline CDR1 and CDR2: SEHNR and FQNEAQ (reference sequence). CDR3: CASSQEGEKLFF. In DNA, the CDR3 is TGTGCCAGCAGTCAAGAGGGCGAAAAACTGTTTTTT.

By proportion, this clonotype is medium-sized. The V and J genes are TRBV2 and TRBJ1-6, with D unclear. V was shortened by 1 base and J by 5 bases, with 12 bases between the two germline ends. Germline CDR1 reads SNHLY; CDR2 reads FYNNEI. The CDR3 runs 16 residues. CDR3 nucleotide sequence: TGTGCCAGCAGTGAAGAGGCTGTTTCTAATAATTCACCCCTCCACTTT. It translates to CASSEEAVSNNSPLHF.

This clonotype was observed many times. The chain recombines TRBV7-2 with TRBJ1-5; D is unclear. The CDR3 totals 13 residues. Looked up from germline, CDR1 is SGHTA and CDR2 is FQGNSA. The ends were cut back, 4 bases at V and 3 bases at J, with 7 bases in the middle. The CDR3 here is CASSSQYNQPQHF. The CDR3 DNA reads as TGTGCCAGCAGCTCCCAATACAATCAGCCCCAGCATTTT.

This clonotype was observed a few times. J is TRBJ2-5 and V is TRBV7-3, with D possibly being TRBD1 or TRBD2 (6 bases each). CDR1 SGHTA and CDR2 FQGTGA come from the germline V gene. Trimming shortened V by 5 bases and J by 7 bases, and 17 bases separated the two germline ends. CDR3 length equals 14 residues. The CDR3 nucleotides are TGTGCCAGCAGCGGAGGGGGACAAACGCGGACCCAGTACTTC. Translated, it gives CASSGGGQTRTQYF.

By sample fraction, this clonotype is medium-sized (0.01 to 0.1%). V gene TRBV5-1 combines with J gene TRBJ2-3; D may be TRBD1 or TRBD2 (5 bases each). CDR3 length: 14 amino acids. Germline CDR1 SGHRS, CDR2 YFSETQ. Trimming took off 5 bases at V and 2 bases at J, with 12 bases between the two ends. The CDR3 is CASRPGTATDTQYF. Here the CDR3 DNA reads TGCGCCAGCAGGCCCGGGACGGCCACAGATACGCAGTATTTT.

Ten or more counts support this clonotype. The J gene is TRBJ2-7, the V gene TRBV10-3, with 9 positions matching TRBD2. CDR1 and CDR2 from the germline V gene are ENHRY and SYGVKD. The CDR3 totals 14 residues. Germline trimming cut 5 bases from V and 2 bases from J; bases unmatched to any gene: 4. CDR3 bases: TGTGCCATCAGTACGGCTAGCGGGACCTACGAGCAGTACTTC. This translates into CAISTASGTYEQYF.

This clonotype was counted ten times or more. This rearrangement joins TRBV4-2 to TRBJ1-3, with D uncertain. The CDR3 runs 16 residues. The V end lost 0 bases, the J end lost 4 bases, and 13 bases lay between the germline ends. The germline V gene has CDR1 LGHNA and CDR2 YNFKEQ. For the CDR3, the DNA is TGTGCCAGCAGCCAAGATGGCACGGTCTCCGGAAACACCATATATTTT. Translating it yields CASSQDGTVSGNTIYF.

This clonotype was seen at least ten times. CDR3 in DNA: TGTGCCAGCAGCCCGGGACTAGCGGTCTACGAGCAGTACTTC. It specifies CASSPGLAVYEQYF. The J gene is TRBJ2-7, the V gene TRBV5-4; 11 bases fit TRBD2. Germline CDR1 and CDR2: SGHNT and YYREEE (reference sequence). This CDR3 is 14 amino acids long. Losses at the gene ends were 4 bases for V and 3 bases for J; bases not matched to a gene: 3.